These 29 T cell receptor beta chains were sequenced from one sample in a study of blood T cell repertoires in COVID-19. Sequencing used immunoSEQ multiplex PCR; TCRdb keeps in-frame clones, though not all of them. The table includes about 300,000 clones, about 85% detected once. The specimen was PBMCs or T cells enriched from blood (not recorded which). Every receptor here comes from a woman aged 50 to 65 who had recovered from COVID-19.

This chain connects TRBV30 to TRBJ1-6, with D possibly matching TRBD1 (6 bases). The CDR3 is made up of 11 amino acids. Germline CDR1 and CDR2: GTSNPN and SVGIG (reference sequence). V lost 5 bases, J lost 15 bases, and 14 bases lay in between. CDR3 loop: CAWGTRGLLHF. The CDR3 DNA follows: TGTGCCTGGGGCACCAGGGGCCTCCTCCACTTT.

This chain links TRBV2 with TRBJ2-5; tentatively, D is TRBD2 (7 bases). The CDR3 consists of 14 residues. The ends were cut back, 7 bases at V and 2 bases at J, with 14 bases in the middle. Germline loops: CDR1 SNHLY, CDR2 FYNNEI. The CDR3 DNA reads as TGTGCCAGCATGGGGGGGGCCCGACAAGAGACCCAGTACTTC. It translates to CASMGGARQETQYF.

The CDR3 DNA reads TGTGCCAGCAGCTTGGGTGGAGGGGGCACAGATACGCAGTATTTT. This codes for CASSLGGGGTDTQYF. The gene calls are TRBV5-4 and TRBJ2-3, with D possibly matching TRBD2 (6 bases). The germline gives CDR1 SGHNT, CDR2 YYREEE (reference sequence). This CDR3 has 15 residues. V dropped 0 bases and J dropped 1 base, with 9 bases sitting between them. The variable domain in full, completed from reference TRBV5-4 and TRBJ2-3, reads ETGVTQSPTHLIKTRGQQVTLRCSSQSGHNTVSWYQQALGQGPQFIFQYYREEENGRGNFPPRFSGLQFPNYSSELNVNALELDDSALYLCASSLGGGGTDTQYFGPGTRLTVL.

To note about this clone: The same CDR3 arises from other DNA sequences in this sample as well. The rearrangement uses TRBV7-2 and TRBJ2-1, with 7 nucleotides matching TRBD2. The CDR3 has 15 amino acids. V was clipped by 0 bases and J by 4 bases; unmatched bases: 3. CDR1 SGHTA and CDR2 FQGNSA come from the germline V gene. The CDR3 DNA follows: TGTGCCAGCAGCTTAGCGGGAGGGCTTTACAATGAGCAGTTCTTC. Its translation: CASSLAGGLYNEQFF.

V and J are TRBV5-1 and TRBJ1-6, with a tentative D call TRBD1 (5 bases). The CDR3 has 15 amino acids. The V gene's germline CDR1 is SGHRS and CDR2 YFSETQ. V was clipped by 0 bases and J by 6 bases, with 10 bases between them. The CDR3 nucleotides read TGCGCCAGCAGCTTGGACACAGGCTTTAATTCACCCCTCCACTTT. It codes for CASSLDTGFNSPLHF.

The CDR3 DNA reads as TGCGCCAGCAGCCGCCCTAGCGACAACTCCTACGAGCAGTACTTC. This encodes CASSRPSDNSYEQYF. The chain uses TRBV5-1 and TRBJ2-7, with D perhaps TRBD2 (6 bases). This CDR3 is 15 amino acids long. Germline CDR1 and CDR2: SGHRS and YFSETQ. V lost 4 bases, J lost 0 bases, and 14 bases lay in between.

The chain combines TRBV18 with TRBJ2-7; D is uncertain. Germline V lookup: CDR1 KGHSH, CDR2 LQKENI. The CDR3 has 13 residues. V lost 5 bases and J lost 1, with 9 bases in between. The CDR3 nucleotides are TGTGCCAGCTCAACGCAGGATTCCTACGAGCAGTACTTC. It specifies CASSTQDSYEQYF.

CDR3 loop: CASSQGQGLSQPQHF. The CDR3 DNA follows: TGTGCCAGCAGCCAAGGACAGGGGCTCAGTCAGCCCCAGCATTTT. The gene calls are TRBV4-2 and TRBJ1-5; TRBD1 matches at 8 bases. CDR3 size: 15 residues. The V gene end was trimmed by 1 base and the J gene end by 6 bases; junction bases not matched to a gene: 5. Germline CDR1 reads LGHNA; CDR2 reads YNFKEQ.

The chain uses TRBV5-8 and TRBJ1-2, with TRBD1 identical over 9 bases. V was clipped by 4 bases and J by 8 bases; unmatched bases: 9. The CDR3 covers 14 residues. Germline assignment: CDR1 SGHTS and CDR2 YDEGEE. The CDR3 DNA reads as TGTGCCAGCAGCGGATGGGACAGGGTCAAGGGCTACACCTTC. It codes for CASSGWDRVKGYTF.

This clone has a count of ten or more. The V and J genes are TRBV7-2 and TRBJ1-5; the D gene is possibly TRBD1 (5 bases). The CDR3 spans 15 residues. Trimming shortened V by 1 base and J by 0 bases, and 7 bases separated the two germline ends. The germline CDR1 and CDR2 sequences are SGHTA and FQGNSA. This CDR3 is CASSLDTGSNQPQHF. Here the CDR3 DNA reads TGTGCCAGCAGCTTAGATACAGGTAGCAATCAGCCCCAGCATTTT.

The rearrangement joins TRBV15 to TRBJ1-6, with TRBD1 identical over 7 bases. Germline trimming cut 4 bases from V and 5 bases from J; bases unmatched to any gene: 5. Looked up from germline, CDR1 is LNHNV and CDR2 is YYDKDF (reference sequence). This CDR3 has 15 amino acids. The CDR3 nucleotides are TGTGCCACCAGCACCCGGACAGGAGATAATTCACCCCTCCACTTT. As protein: CATSTRTGDNSPLHF. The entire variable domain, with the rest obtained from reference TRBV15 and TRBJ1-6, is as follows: DAMVIQNPRYQVTQFGKPVTLSCSQTLNHNVMYWYQQKSSQAPKLLFHYYDKDFNNEADTPDNFQSRRPNTSFCFLDIRSPGLGDTAMYLCATSTRTGDNSPLHFGNGTRLTVT.

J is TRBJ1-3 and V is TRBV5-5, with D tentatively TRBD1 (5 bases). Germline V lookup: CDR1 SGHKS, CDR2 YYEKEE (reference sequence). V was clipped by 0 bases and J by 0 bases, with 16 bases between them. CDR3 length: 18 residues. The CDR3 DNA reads TGTGCCAGCAGCTTGGGACTTTTGGACACTTACTCTGGAAACACCATATATTTT. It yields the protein CASSLGLLDTYSGNTIYF.

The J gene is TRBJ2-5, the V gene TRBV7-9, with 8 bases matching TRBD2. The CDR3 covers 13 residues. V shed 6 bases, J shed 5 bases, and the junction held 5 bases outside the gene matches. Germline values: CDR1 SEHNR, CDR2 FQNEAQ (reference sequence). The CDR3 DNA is TGTGCCAGCAGTCTAACTAGCGGCGAGACCCAGTACTTC. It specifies CASSLTSGETQYF.

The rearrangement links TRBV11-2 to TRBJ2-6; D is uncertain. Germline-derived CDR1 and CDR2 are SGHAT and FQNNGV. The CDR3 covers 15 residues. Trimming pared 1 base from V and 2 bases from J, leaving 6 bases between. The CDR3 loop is CASSLGAAGANVLTF. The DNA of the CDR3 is TGTGCCAGCAGCTTAGGGGCAGCTGGGGCCAACGTCCTGACTTTC.

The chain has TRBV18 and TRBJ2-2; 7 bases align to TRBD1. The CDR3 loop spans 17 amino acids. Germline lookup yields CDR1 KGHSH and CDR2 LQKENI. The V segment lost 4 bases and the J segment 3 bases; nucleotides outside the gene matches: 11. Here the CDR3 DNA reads TGTGCCAGCTCACTGACGACAGGGCGAGGTTACACCGGGGAGCTGTTTTTT. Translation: CASSLTTGRGYTGELFF.

CDR3 residues: CASDSRIRRYIQYF. CDR3 DNA: TGCGCCAGTGACAGCCGGATTAGGCGGTACATTCAGTACTTC. The chain combines TRBV4-1 with TRBJ2-4; TRBD1 might be the D (5 bases). V lost 9 bases and J 8 bases, leaving 20 bases between the germline ends. The CDR3 totals 14 residues. The germline V gene encodes CDR1 MGHRA and CDR2 YSYEKL.

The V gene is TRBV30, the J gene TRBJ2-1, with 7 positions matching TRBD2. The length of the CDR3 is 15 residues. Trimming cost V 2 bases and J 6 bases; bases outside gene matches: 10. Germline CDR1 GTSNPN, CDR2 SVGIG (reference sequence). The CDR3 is CAWSTSFGRLNEQFF. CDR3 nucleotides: TGTGCCTGGAGTACATCATTCGGGAGGCTCAATGAGCAGTTCTTC.

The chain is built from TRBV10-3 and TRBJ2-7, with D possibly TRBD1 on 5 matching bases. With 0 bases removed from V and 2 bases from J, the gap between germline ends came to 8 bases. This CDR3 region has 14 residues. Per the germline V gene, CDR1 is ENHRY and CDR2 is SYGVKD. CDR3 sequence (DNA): TGTGCCATCAGTGAGTCCCAGGGTGCCTACGAGCAGTACTTC. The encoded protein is CAISESQGAYEQYF.

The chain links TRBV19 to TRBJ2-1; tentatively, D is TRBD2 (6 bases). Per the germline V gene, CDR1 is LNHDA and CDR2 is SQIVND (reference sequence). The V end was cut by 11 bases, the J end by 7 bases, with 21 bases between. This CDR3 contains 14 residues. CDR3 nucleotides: TGTGCCGCAGGCGGGACGATGGAACTTAATGAGCAGTTCTTC. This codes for CAAGGTMELNEQFF.

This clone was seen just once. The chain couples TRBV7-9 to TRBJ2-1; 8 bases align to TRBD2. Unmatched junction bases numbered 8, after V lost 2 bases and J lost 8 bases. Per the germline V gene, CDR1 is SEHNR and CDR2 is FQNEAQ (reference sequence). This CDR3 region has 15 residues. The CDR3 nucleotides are TGTGCCAGCAGCTTAAGTTTAGCGGGGACGGATGAGCAGTTCTTC. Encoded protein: CASSLSLAGTDEQFF.

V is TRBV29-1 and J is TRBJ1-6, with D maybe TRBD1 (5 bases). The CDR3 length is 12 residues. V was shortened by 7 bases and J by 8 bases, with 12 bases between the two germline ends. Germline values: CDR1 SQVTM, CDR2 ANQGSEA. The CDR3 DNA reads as TGCAGCGCGAAAACCAGGGATTCACCCCTCCACTTT. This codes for CSAKTRDSPLHF.

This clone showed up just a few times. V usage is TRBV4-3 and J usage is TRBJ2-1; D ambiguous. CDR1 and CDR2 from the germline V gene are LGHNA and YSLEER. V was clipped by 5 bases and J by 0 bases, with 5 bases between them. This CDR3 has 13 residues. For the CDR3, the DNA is TGCGCCAGCAGCTATAGCTCCTACAATGAGCAGTTCTTC. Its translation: CASSYSSYNEQFF.

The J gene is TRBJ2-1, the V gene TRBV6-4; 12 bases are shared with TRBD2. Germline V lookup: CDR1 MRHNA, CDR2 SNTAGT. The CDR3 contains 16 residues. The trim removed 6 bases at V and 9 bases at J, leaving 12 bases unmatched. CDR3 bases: TGTGCCAGCAGCCCCCAACCGACTAGCGGGAGCGCTGAGCAGTTCTTC. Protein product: CASSPQPTSGSAEQFF.

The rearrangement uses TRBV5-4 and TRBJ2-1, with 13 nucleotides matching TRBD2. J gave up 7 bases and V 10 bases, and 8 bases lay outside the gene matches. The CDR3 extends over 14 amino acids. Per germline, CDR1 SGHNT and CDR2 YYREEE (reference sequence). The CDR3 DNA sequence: TGTGCCGGAAAGGGACTAGCGGGGAGTAATGAGCAGTTCTTC. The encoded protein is CAGKGLAGSNEQFF.

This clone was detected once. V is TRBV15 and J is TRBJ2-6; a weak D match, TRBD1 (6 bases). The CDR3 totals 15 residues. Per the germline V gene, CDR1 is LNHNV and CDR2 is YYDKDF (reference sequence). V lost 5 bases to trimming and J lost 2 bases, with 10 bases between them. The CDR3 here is CATSPGVPGANVLTF. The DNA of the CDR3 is TGTGCCACCAGCCCAGGGGTCCCTGGGGCCAACGTCCTGACTTTC.

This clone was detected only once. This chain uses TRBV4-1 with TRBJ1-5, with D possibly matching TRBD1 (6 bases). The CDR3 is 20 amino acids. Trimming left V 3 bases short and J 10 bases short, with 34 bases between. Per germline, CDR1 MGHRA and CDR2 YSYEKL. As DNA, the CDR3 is TGCGCCAGCAGCCAGTCCAAATGGGATATAGGGACATTGTTGCGAGCACCCCAGCATTTT. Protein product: CASSQSKWDIGTLLRAPQHF.

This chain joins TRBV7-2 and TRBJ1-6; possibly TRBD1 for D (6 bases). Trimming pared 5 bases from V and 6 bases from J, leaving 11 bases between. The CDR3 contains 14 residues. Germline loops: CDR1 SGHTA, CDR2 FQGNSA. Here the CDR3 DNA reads TGTGCCAGCAGCCGGGACATGAGTAATTCACCCCTCCACTTT. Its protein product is CASSRDMSNSPLHF. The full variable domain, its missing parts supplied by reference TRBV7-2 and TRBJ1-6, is GAGVSQSPSNKVTEKGKDVELRCDPISGHTALYWYRQSLGQGLEFLIYFQGNSAPDKSGLPSDRFSAERTGGSVSTLTIQRTQQEDSAVYLCASSRDMSNSPLHFGNGTRLTVT.

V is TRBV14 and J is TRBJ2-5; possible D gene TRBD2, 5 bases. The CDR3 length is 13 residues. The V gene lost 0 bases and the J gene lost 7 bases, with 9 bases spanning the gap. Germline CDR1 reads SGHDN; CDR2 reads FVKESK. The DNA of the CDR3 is TGTGCCAGCAGCCAAGATTGGGCGGGGACCCAGTACTTC. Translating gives CASSQDWAGTQYF.

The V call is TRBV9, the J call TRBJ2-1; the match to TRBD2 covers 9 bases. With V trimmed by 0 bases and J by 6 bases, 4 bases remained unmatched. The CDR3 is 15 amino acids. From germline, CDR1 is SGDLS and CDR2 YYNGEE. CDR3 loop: CASSVVPGLANEQFF. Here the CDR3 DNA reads TGTGCCAGCAGCGTAGTCCCGGGACTAGCCAATGAGCAGTTCTTC.